This TCR beta chain came from a study of cytomegalovirus exposure and HLA in healthy donors. The CDR3 consists of 13 residues. CDR1 and CDR2 from the germline V gene are SNHLY and FYNNEI. V shed 1 base and J shed 5 bases, with 8 bases lying between them. PCR primers comprised 60 Vbeta and 13 Jbeta primers. Sequenced by immunoSEQ multiplex PCR; TCRdb stores in-frame clones only, minus some. The sample gives approximately 250,000 clones, about 85% of which show up once; 0.2% to 0.25% is in the top ten. This receptor was taken from a girl aged 2 to 10 in good health and CMV-seronegative. This chain uses TRBV2 with TRBJ2-5; D remains ambiguous. Sequencing was done on a sample of PBMCs. This CDR3 is CASSEDIRETQYF. CDR3 DNA sequence: TGTGCCAGCAGTGAAGATATACGGGAGACCCAGTACTTC.